These 10 T cell receptor beta chains share one sample of origin, sequenced in a study of cytomegalovirus exposure and HLA in healthy donors. The PCR employed 60 Vbeta primers together with 13 Jbeta primers. The repertoire was sequenced with immunoSEQ multiplex PCR; TCRdb's copy has only in-frame clones and lacks some. The table has about 190,000 clones, around 75% seen once. The sequenced sample consisted of PBMCs. The receptors originated from a young woman in good health and CMV-seropositive.

This chain links TRBV5-6 with TRBJ2-2, with 8 bases matching TRBD1. The CDR3 consists of 15 residues. Germline values: CDR1 SGHDT, CDR2 YYEEEE. V shed 2 bases and J 6 bases; nucleotides not matched to a gene: 6. The CDR3 here is CASSFVQGAPGELFF. In DNA form, the CDR3 reads TGTGCCAGCAGCTTTGTCCAGGGGGCGCCCGGGGAGCTGTTTTTT.

The V and J genes are TRBV7-8 and TRBJ1-3; D is ambiguous. Germline V lookup: CDR1 SGHVS, CDR2 FQNEAQ. The CDR3 length is 17 residues. V lost 4 bases and J 0 bases, leaving 16 bases between the germline ends. Here the CDR3 DNA reads TGTGCCAGCAGCTCCCTCACCGCACAGAGCTCTGGAAACACCATATATTTT. Translation gives CASSSLTAQSSGNTIYF.

The chain has TRBV19 and TRBJ1-5, with a tentative D call TRBD1 (6 bases). Germline V gene sequence: CDR1 LNHDA, CDR2 SQIVND (reference sequence). Trimming pared 1 base from V and 6 bases from J, leaving 13 bases between. The CDR3 covers 15 residues. DNA for the CDR3: TGTGCCAGTAGTATAGTTCCAGGGGATGGTCAGCCCCAGCATTTT. Its protein product is CASSIVPGDGQPQHF.

The chain employs TRBV9 and TRBJ2-7; tentative D call: TRBD1 (6 bases). Germline CDR1 is SGDLS and CDR2 is YYNGEE. V lost 2 bases and J 6 bases, leaving 12 bases between the germline ends. The length of the CDR3 is 13 residues. CDR3 bases: TGTGCCAGCAGCGTCCTGACAGGCGGCGAGCAGTACTTC. Translated: CASSVLTGGEQYF.

V and J are TRBV27 and TRBJ2-7, with 7 bases matching TRBD1. V lost 2 bases and J lost 3; bases outside the gene matches: 7. CDR3 length equals 15 residues. Germline CDR1 and CDR2: MNHEY and SMNVEV (reference sequence). The CDR3 sequence: CASSLPGQLLYEQYF. The CDR3 nucleotides are TGTGCCAGCAGTTTACCGGGACAGCTACTCTACGAGCAGTACTTC.

This chain uses TRBV5-1 with TRBJ1-2; no firm D call. The CDR3 has 15 residues. Deletions cut 0 bases from V and 4 bases from J, with 13 bases between. CDR1 is SGHRS and CDR2 is YFSETQ in the germline V gene. As DNA, the CDR3 is TGCGCCAGCAGCTTGGTGGAGGGAGAGGGCTATGGCTACACCTTC. This sequence encodes CASSLVEGEGYGYTF.

The rearrangement links TRBV19 to TRBJ2-2; no clear D gene. Germline CDR1 LNHDA, CDR2 SQIVND (reference sequence). The CDR3 contains 14 residues. Between the trimmed V and J ends, which lost 1 base and 3 bases, there was a span of 6 bases. The chain's CDR3 is CASSIGLHTGELFF. CDR3 DNA sequence: TGTGCCAGTAGTATAGGTCTTCACACCGGGGAGCTGTTTTTT.

This rearrangement joins TRBV7-9 to TRBJ1-3, with 10 bases identical to TRBD1. V was clipped by 5 bases and J by 0 bases; unmatched bases: 4. Per germline, CDR1 SEHNR and CDR2 FQNEAQ (reference sequence). This CDR3 region has 16 residues. The chain's CDR3 is CASSTGQGGSGNTIYF. The DNA of the CDR3 is TGTGCCAGCAGCACAGGACAGGGGGGCTCTGGAAACACCATATATTTT.

The V gene is TRBV5-1, the J gene TRBJ2-3; 8 bases align to TRBD1. CDR1 is SGHRS and CDR2 is YFSETQ in the germline V gene. V shed 1 base, J shed 2 bases, and the junction held 3 bases outside the gene matches. The CDR3 is made up of 15 amino acids. CDR3 sequence (DNA): TGCGCCAGCAGCTTGACGGGACAGGACACAGATACGCAGTATTTT. Translating gives CASSLTGQDTDTQYF. The full variable domain, its missing parts supplied by reference TRBV5-1 and TRBJ2-3, is KAGVTQTPRYLIKTRGQQVTLSCSPISGHRSVSWYQQTPGQGLQFLFEYFSETQRNKGNFPGRFSGRQFSNSRSEMNVSTLELGDSALYLCASSLTGQDTDTQYFGPGTRLTVL.

This clone showed up just a few times. The rearrangement links TRBV20-1 to TRBJ2-7; maybe TRBD2 (5 bases). V lost 3 bases and J lost 5, with 8 bases in between. The CDR3 contains 11 residues. Germline CDR1 DFQATT, CDR2 SNEGSKA (reference sequence). CDR3 sequence reads: CSARLGDEQYF. The DNA for the CDR3 is TGCAGTGCTAGGCTGGGAGACGAGCAGTACTTC.